This passage covers 8 T cell receptor beta chains from one sample sequenced in a study of Graves' ophthalmopathy and Graves' hyperthyroidism. CDR3 regions of TCR beta were amplified from RNA transcripts. Following a first-round RT-PCR that used HTBI primers, a second-round multiplex PCR was carried out. TCRdb itself ran the multiplex PCR reads through MiXCR, one entry per CDR3 protein. The repertoire consists of fewer than 350,000 distinct CDR3 sequences, with around a sixth occurring once and the leading ten covering roughly 12%. Sequencing input: peripheral blood. The receptors derive from an adult man with Graves' ophthalmopathy.

In this sample, this clonotype turned up many times. The rearrangement joins TRBV7-2 to TRBJ1-5, with a possible D match to TRBD1 (6 bases). The CDR3 spans 12 residues. Germline CDR1 is SGHTA and CDR2 is FQGNSA. Trimming stripped 4 bases from V and 6 bases from J, with 7 bases between. CDR3 amino acids: CASSSTGQPQHF. DNA of the CDR3: TGTGCCAGCAGCTCGACAGGTCAGCCCCAGCATTTT.

V gene TRBV4-1 combines with J gene TRBJ1-1; 11 nucleotides line up with TRBD1. The J segment lost 4 bases and the V segment lost 1 base, leaving 5 bases of the junction unmatched. Per the germline V gene, CDR1 is MGHRA and CDR2 is YSYEKL. This CDR3 spans 16 amino acids. Written as DNA, the CDR3 is TGCGCCAGCAGCCAAGGGACAGGGGGCGGGGGCACTGAAGCTTTCTTT. Translation gives CASSQGTGGGGTEAFF.

This clonotype showed up many times. This chain joins TRBV4-2 and TRBJ2-5; D call uncertain. The CDR3 has 14 residues. Looked up from germline, CDR1 is LGHNA and CDR2 is YNFKEQ. V lost 2 bases to trimming and J lost 2 bases, with 9 bases between them. DNA for the CDR3: TGTGCCAGCAGCCAACCGGGCACTCAAGAGACCCAGTACTTC. It encodes CASSQPGTQETQYF.

As DNA, the CDR3 is TGCAGTGCTAGTGCGGGTCTAGGGGGCTACACCTTC. This encodes CSASAGLGGYTF. The gene calls are TRBV20-1 and TRBJ1-2; no clear D gene. In germline, CDR1 is DFQATT, CDR2 SNEGSKA (reference sequence). Trimming pared 3 bases from V and 8 bases from J, leaving 13 bases between. The length of the CDR3 is 12 residues.

In this sample, this clonotype turned up many times. The rearrangement links TRBV7-2 to TRBJ1-1; no clear D. V gave up 7 bases and J gave up 5 bases, with 14 bases separating them. Germline V gene data show CDR1 as SGHTA and CDR2 as FQGNSA. This CDR3 has 13 residues. The CDR3 loop is CASTPGGGTEAFF. In DNA form, the CDR3 reads TGTGCCAGCACCCCGGGTGGCGGGACTGAAGCTTTCTTT.

The table lists this clonotype with many counts. The chain is built from TRBV5-1 and TRBJ1-1; D may be TRBD1 (5 bases). From germline, CDR1 is SGHRS and CDR2 YFSETQ. CDR3 size: 15 residues. Trimming cost V 3 bases and J 1 base, with 13 bases left between them. CDR3 DNA: TGCGCCAGCAGCTCCAGGGAGGGTTCGAACACTGAAGCTTTCTTT. Its protein is CASSSREGSNTEAFF. The full variable domain, rest sourced from reference TRBV5-1 and TRBJ1-1, is KAGVTQTPRYLIKTRGQQVTLSCSPISGHRSVSWYQQTPGQGLQFLFEYFSETQRNKGNFPGRFSGRQFSNSRSEMNVSTLELGDSALYLCASSSREGSNTEAFFGQGTRLTVV.

Regarding this clonotype: It may be a read error: a sequence one base away is much more abundant. The chain recombines TRBV5-1 with TRBJ1-3; 9 bases agree with TRBD1. This CDR3 is built from 15 residues. V lost 6 bases to trimming and J lost 3 bases; unmatched junction nucleotides: 7. Germline lookup yields CDR1 SGHRS and CDR2 YFSETQ. Here the CDR3 DNA reads TGCGCCAGCACCCTCGGGACAGGGAGTGGAAACACCATATATTTT. It yields the protein CASTLGTGSGNTIYF.

This clonotype was counted many times. The chain employs TRBV20-1 and TRBJ2-7; 7 nucleotides agree with TRBD1. Germline CDR1 DFQATT, CDR2 SNEGSKA (reference sequence). The V and J ends lost 4 bases and 4 bases, in that order; junction bases with no gene match: 13. This CDR3 comprises 15 residues. The CDR3 loop reads CSAINRDRTPYEQYF. CDR3 DNA: TGCAGTGCTATCAACCGGGACAGAACCCCGTACGAGCAGTACTTC.